This TCR beta chain was profiled in a study of persistence of HIV-infected CD4 T cells. Study-level points and caveats: Degenerate expanded CDR3beta sequences were enriched among CMV- and Gag-responding cells.

Trimming cost V 2 bases and J 0 bases, with 11 bases left between them. The CDR3 extends over 16 amino acids. CDR1 and CDR2 (germline): LGHDT, YNNKEL (reference sequence). This was the immunoSEQ version 4 assay in survey mode. The assay was immunoSEQ multiplex PCR, and TCRdb's table has in-frame clones only and misses some. Seen here are about 21,000 clones, around 78% observed once, and the top ten hold 6.5% to 8.5%. About this clone itself: Its antigen is not identified.

Stimulation used about 9.5 ug/mL lysate from CMV-infected fibroblasts. CD4+ T cells upregulating both CD40 ligand and CD69 were sorted as responding cells. CD8+ T cells were removed from PBMCs prior to stimulation. This sequence originates from an adult man with HIV who was CMV-seropositive. The rearrangement joins TRBV3-1 (or the pseudogene TRBV3-2) to TRBJ1-3; D remains unclear. Here the sequenced sample was CD4+ T cells sorted from PBMCs after approximately 19-hour stimulation, taken from a patient who received antiretroviral therapy. The CDR3: CASSQNPGSSGNTIYF. The CDR3 bases are TGTGCCAGCAGCCAAAACCCCGGGAGCTCTGGAAACACCATATATTTT.